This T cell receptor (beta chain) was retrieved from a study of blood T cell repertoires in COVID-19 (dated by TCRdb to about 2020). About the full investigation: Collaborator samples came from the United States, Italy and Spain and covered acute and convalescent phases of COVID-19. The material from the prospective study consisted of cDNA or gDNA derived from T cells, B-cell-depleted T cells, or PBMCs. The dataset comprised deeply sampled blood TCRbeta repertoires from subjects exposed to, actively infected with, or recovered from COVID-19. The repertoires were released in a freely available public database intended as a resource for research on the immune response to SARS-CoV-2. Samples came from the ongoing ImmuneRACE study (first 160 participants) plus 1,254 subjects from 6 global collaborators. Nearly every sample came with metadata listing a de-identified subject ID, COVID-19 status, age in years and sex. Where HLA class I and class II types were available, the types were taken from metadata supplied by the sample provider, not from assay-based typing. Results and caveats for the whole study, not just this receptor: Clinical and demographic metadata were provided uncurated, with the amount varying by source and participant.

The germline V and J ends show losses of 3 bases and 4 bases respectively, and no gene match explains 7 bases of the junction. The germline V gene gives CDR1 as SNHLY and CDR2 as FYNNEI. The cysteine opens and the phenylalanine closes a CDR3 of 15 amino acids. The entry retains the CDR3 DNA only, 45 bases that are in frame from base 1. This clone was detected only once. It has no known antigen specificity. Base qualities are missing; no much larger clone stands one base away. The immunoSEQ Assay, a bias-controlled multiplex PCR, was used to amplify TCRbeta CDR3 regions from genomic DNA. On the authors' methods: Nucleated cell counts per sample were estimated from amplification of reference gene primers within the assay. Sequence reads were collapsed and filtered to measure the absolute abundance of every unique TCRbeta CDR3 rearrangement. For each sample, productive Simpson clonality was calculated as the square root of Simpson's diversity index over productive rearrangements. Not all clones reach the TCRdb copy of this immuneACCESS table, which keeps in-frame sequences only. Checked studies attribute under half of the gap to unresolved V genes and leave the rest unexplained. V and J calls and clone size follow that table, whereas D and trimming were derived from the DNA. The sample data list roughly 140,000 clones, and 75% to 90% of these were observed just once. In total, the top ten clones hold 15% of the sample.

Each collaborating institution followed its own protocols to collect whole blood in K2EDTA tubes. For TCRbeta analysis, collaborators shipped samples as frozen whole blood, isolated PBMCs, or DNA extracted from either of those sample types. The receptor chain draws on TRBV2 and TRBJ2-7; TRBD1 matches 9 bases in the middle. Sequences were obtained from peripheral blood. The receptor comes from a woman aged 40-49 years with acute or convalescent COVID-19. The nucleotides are TGTGCCAGCAGTGATCAAGGGACAGGGATGTACGAGCAGTACTTC. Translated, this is CASSDQGTGMYEQYF.